These T cell receptor beta chains were read from a single sample in a study of glioma-infiltrating T cells. TCRdb redid the calling of the multiplex PCR reads with MiXCR, one entry per CDR3 protein. The table shows about 140,000 distinct CDR3 sequences, with roughly two fifths occurring only once. The sample was glioma tissue, nonneoplastic brain tissue, or PBMCs (not recorded which). These receptors were taken from a human donor with low-grade glioma or glioblastoma, undergoing nonglioma brain surgery, or in good health (not recorded which). Both conserved end residues are part of each CDR3. D genes are given only for firm matches. Expanded clones get a size class; other rows say once, few or many, or leave the size out.

TRBV28	TRBD1	TRBJ2-7	NA	CASSSGTGQYF	TGTGCCAGCAGCTCTGGGACAGGGCAGTACTTC
TRBV18	TRBD1	TRBJ2-7	few	CASSPTGTGHEQYF	TGTGCCAGCTCACCAACCGGGACAGGCCACGAGCAGTACTTC
TRBV4-1	NA	TRBJ1-1	NA	CASSQAATPNTEAFF	TGCGCCAGCAGCCAAGCTGCAACGCCGAACACTGAAGCTTTCTTT
TRBV6-2/TRBV6-3	TRBD2	TRBJ2-1	NA	CASSYAGGPTAQFF	TGTGCCAGCAGTTATGCGGGGGGGCCTACCGCGCAGTTCTTC
TRBV12-3/TRBV12-4	NA	TRBJ2-6	NA	CASRARRVGANVLTF	TGTGCCAGCAGAGCTCGTAGGGTTGGGGCCAACGTCCTGACTTTC
TRBV11-2	NA	TRBJ1-1	few	CASSFGGTTEAFF	TGTGCCAGCAGCTTTGGGGGGACCACTGAAGCTTTCTTT
TRBV28	TRBD1	TRBJ1-5	NA	CASSSRGQINQPQHF	TGTGCCAGCAGTTCTCGGGGACAGATTAATCAGCCCCAGCATTTT
TRBV7-9	NA	TRBJ2-5	NA	CASTIEALEVETQYF	TGTGCCAGCACCATAGAAGCGCTAGAGGTAGAGACCCAGTACTTC
TRBV7-6	TRBD2	TRBJ2-3	NA	CASSLAGVPDTQYF	TGTGCTAGCAGCTTGGCGGGAGTCCCAGATACGCAGTATTTT
TRBV20-1	TRBD1	TRBJ1-2	many	CSAPPGTGLHGYTF	TGCAGTGCTCCCCCCGGGACAGGGCTTCATGGCTACACCTTC
TRBV6-1	NA	TRBJ1-1	NA	CASQKAGLNTEAFF	TGTGCCAGCCAAAAGGCAGGGTTGAACACTGAAGCTTTCTTT
TRBV2	TRBD1	TRBJ2-3	NA	CASAGQGTDTQYF	TGTGCCAGCGCCGGACAGGGGACAGATACGCAGTATTTT
TRBV4-1	NA	TRBJ2-1	few	CASSQAYEQFF	TGCGCCAGCAGCCAAGCATACGAGCAGTTCTTC
TRBV6-5	TRBD1	TRBJ2-5	few	CASSSQGGTETQYF	TGTGCCAGCAGTTCACAGGGGGGCACAGAGACCCAGTACTTC
TRBV20-1	TRBD1	TRBJ2-1	NA	CSARQGASYNEQFF	TGCAGTGCCAGACAGGGGGCTTCCTACAATGAGCAGTTCTTC
TRBV29-1	NA	TRBJ2-3	NA	CSVEVGELGKQYF	TGCAGCGTTGAAGTCGGGGAGCTAGGCAAGCAGTATTTT
TRBV7-2	NA	TRBJ2-1	few	CASSPGVKRSGSEQFF	TGTGCCAGCAGCCCAGGAGTCAAGCGTTCAGGCAGTGAGCAGTTCTTC
TRBV5-4	NA	TRBJ2-1	NA	CARTGYNEQFF	TGTGCCCGTACTGGTTACAATGAGCAGTTCTTC
TRBV27	NA	TRBJ1-6	few	CASSLYGGGNSPLHF	TGTGCCAGCAGTTTATATGGGGGAGGCAATTCACCCCTCCACTTT
TRBV15	TRBD1	TRBJ2-3	few	CATSIRDRGRTDTQYF	TGTGCCACCAGCATCCGGGACAGGGGGCGCACAGATACGCAGTATTTT
TRBV27	TRBD2	TRBJ2-1	NA	CASYPLAGGGYEQFF	TGTGCCAGCTATCCACTAGCGGGGGGTGGCTATGAGCAGTTCTTC
TRBV20-1	TRBD2	TRBJ2-3	few	CSAARLAGSTDTQYF	TGCAGTGCCGCACGACTAGCGGGCAGCACAGATACGCAGTATTTT
TRBV24-1	TRBD1	TRBJ1-1	few	CATRLGTGPTEAFF	TGTGCCACCAGACTGGGGACAGGCCCCACTGAAGCTTTCTTT
TRBV6-1	NA	TRBJ2-7	NA	CASSPGTPYEQYF	TGTGCCAGCTCACCGGGGACCCCCTACGAGCAGTACTTC
TRBV19	NA	TRBJ1-1	NA	CASSIRKGRDTEAFF	TGTGCCAGTAGTATCAGGAAGGGACGGGACACTGAAGCTTTCTTT